This T cell receptor beta chain stems from a study of cytomegalovirus exposure and HLA in healthy donors. The PCR used 60 Vbeta and 13 Jbeta primers. Only in-frame clones appear in the TCRdb table, and some are missing; sequencing was by immunoSEQ multiplex PCR. Of around 190,000 clones in the sample, around nine tenths were seen once. This CDR3 contains 16 residues. Germline V gene data show CDR1 as SGHTA and CDR2 as FQGNSA. V was cut by 2 bases and J by 0 bases, with 11 bases left in between. The receptor's source is a woman under 30 in good health and CMV-seronegative. Sequencing input: PBMCs. J is TRBJ1-5 and V is TRBV7-2; weak D call: TRBD1 (5 bases). Here the CDR3 reads CASSLSGGNSNQPQHF. The CDR3 coding sequence is TGTGCCAGCAGCTTATCCGGGGGTAATAGCAATCAGCCCCAGCATTTT.